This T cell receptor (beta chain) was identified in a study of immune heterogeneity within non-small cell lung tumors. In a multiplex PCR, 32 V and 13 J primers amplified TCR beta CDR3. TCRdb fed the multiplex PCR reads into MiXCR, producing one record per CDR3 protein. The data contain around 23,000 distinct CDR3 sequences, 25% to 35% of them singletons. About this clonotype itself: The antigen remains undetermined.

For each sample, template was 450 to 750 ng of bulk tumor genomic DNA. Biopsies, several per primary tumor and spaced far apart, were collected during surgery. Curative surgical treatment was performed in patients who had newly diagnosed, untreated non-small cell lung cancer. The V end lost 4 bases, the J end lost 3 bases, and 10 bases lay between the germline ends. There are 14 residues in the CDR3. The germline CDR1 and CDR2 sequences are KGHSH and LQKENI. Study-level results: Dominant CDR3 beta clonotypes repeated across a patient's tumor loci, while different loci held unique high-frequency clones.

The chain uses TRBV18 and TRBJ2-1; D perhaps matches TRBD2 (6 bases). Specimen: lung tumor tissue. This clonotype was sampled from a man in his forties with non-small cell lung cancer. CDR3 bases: TGTGCCAGCTCACAGGGACTTAACTACAATGAGCAGTTCTTC. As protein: CASSQGLNYNEQFF.